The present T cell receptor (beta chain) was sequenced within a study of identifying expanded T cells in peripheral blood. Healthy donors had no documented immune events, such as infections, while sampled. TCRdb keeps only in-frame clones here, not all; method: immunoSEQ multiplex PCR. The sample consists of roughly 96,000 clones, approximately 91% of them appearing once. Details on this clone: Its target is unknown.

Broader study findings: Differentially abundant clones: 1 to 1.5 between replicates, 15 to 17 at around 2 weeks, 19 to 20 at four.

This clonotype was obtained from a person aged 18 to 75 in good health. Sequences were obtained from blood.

The CDR3 nucleotides are TGTGCCAGCAGCTCCCCACCCAGGGGGGCTGGAAACACCATATATTTT. It specifies CASSSPPRGAGNTIYF. The chain has TRBV13 and TRBJ1-3, with 7 bases aligning to TRBD1. Germline-derived CDR1 and CDR2 are PRHDT and FYEKMQ (reference sequence). This CDR3 contains 16 residues. V was clipped by 4 bases and J by 2 bases; unmatched bases: 8.